These T cell receptor beta chains were read from a single sample in a study of cytomegalovirus exposure and HLA in healthy donors. TCRdb's copy holds only in-frame clones and misses some; the assay was immunoSEQ multiplex PCR. The table lists some 110,000 clones, around 85% of them singletons. Sequenced: PBMCs. The receptors stem from a man between 60 and 75 years old in good health and CMV-seronegative. Each CDR3 is given with its conserved first and last residue.

CDR3 protein: CASSPPLSSYEQYF; J gene: TRBJ2-7; V gene: TRBV5-1
CDR3 protein: CASSLGSTSGGSYQETQYF; J gene: TRBJ2-5; V gene: TRBV11-3
CDR3 protein: CASSPGLAGADTQYF; J gene: TRBJ2-3; V gene: TRBV5-1
CDR3 protein: CASSFDRGINNEQFF; J gene: TRBJ2-1; V gene: TRBV7-3
CDR3 protein: CASSERDRGQSNTEAFF; J gene: TRBJ1-1; V gene: TRBV2
CDR3 protein: CASSLDTGGRGEQYF; J gene: TRBJ2-7; V gene: TRBV5-1
CDR3 protein: CASSVNRVDNSPLHF; J gene: TRBJ1-6; V gene: TRBV7-2
CDR3 protein: CATSRDTRGKGETQYF; J gene: TRBJ2-5; V gene: TRBV15
CDR3 protein: CASSPTGNTEAFF; J gene: TRBJ1-1; V gene: TRBV18
CDR3 protein: CASSHRGNYGYTF; J gene: TRBJ1-2; V gene: TRBV4-3
CDR3 protein: CASSTYRGVSPVEQFF; J gene: TRBJ2-1; V gene: TRBV9
CDR3 protein: CASSANATNEKLFF; J gene: TRBJ1-4; V gene: TRBV7-8
CDR3 protein: CASSFRGTEAFF; J gene: TRBJ1-1; V gene: TRBV11-2
CDR3 protein: CASSHANSGETQYF; J gene: TRBJ2-5; V gene: TRBV4-3
CDR3 protein: CASSYSVLARTGELFF; J gene: TRBJ2-2; V gene: TRBV6-5
CDR3 protein: CASSQQAGNTEAFF; J gene: TRBJ1-1; V gene: TRBV16
CDR3 protein: CASSEGLAGSYEQYF; J gene: -; V gene: TRBV6-1
CDR3 protein: CASSRGWGGTGELFF; J gene: TRBJ2-2; V gene: TRBV18
CDR3 protein: CASSQELSGGTLGELFF; J gene: TRBJ2-2; V gene: TRBV4-3
CDR3 protein: CSVSGTTGRGGNTEAFF; J gene: TRBJ1-1; V gene: TRBV29-1
CDR3 protein: CASSWGGVGTQYF; J gene: TRBJ2-5; V gene: TRBV5-1
CDR3 protein: CASSQPGETQYF; J gene: TRBJ2-5; V gene: TRBV7-8
CDR3 protein: CASSYRAYGYTF; J gene: TRBJ1-2; V gene: TRBV19
CDR3 protein: CASSLLPSGVQGTQYF; J gene: TRBJ2-5; V gene: TRBV7-2
CDR3 protein: CASSLLPAGGNEQFF; J gene: TRBJ2-1; V gene: TRBV5-1
CDR3 protein: CASSQEGQGDPYNSPLHF; J gene: TRBJ1-6; V gene: TRBV4-2
CDR3 protein: CASRPTSGANNEQFF; J gene: TRBJ2-1; V gene: TRBV2
CDR3 protein: CATSRDRTGGEDEQFF; J gene: TRBJ2-1; V gene: TRBV15
CDR3 protein: CASSTNGQGIPYGELFF; J gene: TRBJ2-2; V gene: TRBV19
CDR3 protein: CASKGVSGNTIYF; J gene: TRBJ1-3; V gene: TRBV6-5
CDR3 protein: CASSPGLSYNEQFF; J gene: TRBJ2-1; V gene: TRBV19
CDR3 protein: CASSRDFNEQFF; J gene: TRBJ2-1; V gene: TRBV7-2
CDR3 protein: CASSLDSGTEAFF; J gene: TRBJ1-1; V gene: TRBV11-2
CDR3 protein: CASSLDRNFGYTF; J gene: TRBJ1-2; V gene: TRBV7-2
CDR3 protein: CAGSTGEGLTGTQYF; J gene: TRBJ2-5; V gene: TRBV30